This passage covers 10 T cell receptor beta chains from one sample sequenced in a study of T cells in women clearing cervical HPV infection. Sequenced by immunoSEQ multiplex PCR; TCRdb stores in-frame clones only, minus some. This sample's table has 20,000 to 25,000 clones. The sequencing input was blood buffy coat. The receptors were sampled from a woman between 18 and 69 years old with a cervical HPV16 infection that either progressed to CIN3+ or cleared (not recorded which).

About this clone: The read falls 3 residues short of the CDR3 end, and the missing part is taken from the germline J gene. V gene TRBV30 combines with J gene TRBJ2-7, with 7 positions matching TRBD1. Trimming cost V 2 bases and J 6 bases; bases outside gene matches: 4. Germline CDR1 is GTSNPN and CDR2 is SVGIG (reference sequence). This CDR3 spans 12 amino acids. The sequenced part of the CDR3 DNA is TGTGCCTGGAGTATTAGGGGGCCCGAG. Translating it yields CAWSIRGPE. The entire CDR3 is CAWSIRGPEQYF.

As for this clone: The CDR3 end is not reached by the read, which stops 3 residues before it; the germline J gene fills it in. The J gene is TRBJ1-1, the V gene TRBV18; TRBD1 matches 7 bases. Germline V gene sequence: CDR1 KGHSH, CDR2 LQKENI. J lost 4 bases, V lost 0 bases, and 5 bases had no gene match. The CDR3 has 15 amino acids. The CDR3 bases that were read are TGTGCCAGCTCACCACCGATGGCAGGGGGCACTGAA. It is translated as CASSPPMAGGTE. The CDR3, in full, reads CASSPPMAGGTEAFF. The full variable domain, rest sourced from reference TRBV18 and TRBJ1-1, is NAGVMQNPRHLVRRRGQEARLRCSPMKGHSHVYWYRQLPEEGLKFMVYLQKENIIDESGMPKERFSAEFPKEGPSILRIQQVVRGDSAAYFCASSPPMAGGTEAFFGQGTRLTVV.

CDR3 DNA, as far as it was read: TGCAGCGTTGAAGGTCCCAGGGCTGAG. Translating it yields CSVEGPRAE. The whole CDR3 region reads CSVEGPRAEQFF. The gene calls are TRBV29-1 and TRBJ2-1, with D possibly matching TRBD1 (5 bases). The read halts 3 residues ahead of the CDR3 end, with the missing end drawn from the germline J gene. Germline-derived CDR1 and CDR2 are SQVTM and ANQGSEA. V shed 1 base and J shed 9 bases, with 10 bases lying between them. The length of the CDR3 is 12 residues.

Notes on this clone: The CDR3 is cut off 3 residues early in the read; its end comes from the germline J gene. The rearrangement uses TRBV10-2 and TRBJ2-7; D unclear. Germline V gene data show CDR1 as WSHSY and CDR2 as SAAADI. There are 13 residues in the CDR3. Between the trimmed V and J ends, which lost 3 bases and 2 bases, there was a span of 8 bases. CDR3 amino acids: CASSDGGAYEQYF. Incomplete CDR3 DNA: TGCGCCAGCAGTGACGGCGGCGCCTACGAG.

With respect to this clone: The CDR3 goes on 3 residues after the read ends, and that part is filled in from the germline J gene. This chain links TRBV4-2 with TRBJ2-1, with 11 bases identical to TRBD1. Germline values: CDR1 LGHNA, CDR2 YNFKEQ. This CDR3 region has 18 residues. J gave up 1 base and V 4 bases, and 9 bases lay outside the gene matches. The DNA read from the CDR3 is TGTGCCAGCAGCCCTCCCGGACAGGGGGCGATTTCCTACAATGAG. This sequence encodes CASSPPGQGAISYNE. In full, the CDR3 reads CASSPPGQGAISYNEQFF.

Remarks on this clone: The sequenced fragment ends 3 residues before the CDR3 boundary, so the rest is inferred from the germline J gene. V is TRBV30 and J is TRBJ2-2, with D uncertain. This CDR3 contains 11 residues. With 2 bases removed from V and 7 bases from J, the gap between germline ends came to 5 bases. Germline V gene data show CDR1 as GTSNPN and CDR2 as SVGIG (reference sequence). The sequenced CDR3 bases are TGTGCCTGGAGTAATTACGGGGAG. It is translated as CAWSNYGE. In full, the CDR3 reads CAWSNYGELFF.

Concerning this clone: The read falls 3 residues short of the CDR3 end, and the missing part is taken from the germline J gene. The gene calls are TRBV6-1 and TRBJ1-2; D unclear. The CDR3 totals 15 residues. Germline V gene sequence: CDR1 MNHNS, CDR2 SASEGT. CDR3 DNA (partial): TGTGCCAGCAGTGGGCGTAGCGGACTAGCTAACGAC. Protein product: CASSGRSGLAND. The CDR3 reads in full as CASSGRSGLANDYTF.

Worth noting for this clone: Read coverage stops 3 residues before the CDR3 terminus; the germline J gene supplies the remainder. The chain joins TRBV7-9 to TRBJ2-1; possible D gene TRBD2, 7 bases. The V end was cut by 5 bases, the J end by 9 bases, with 20 bases between. CDR3 length: 15 amino acids. Germline V lookup: CDR1 SEHNR, CDR2 FQNEAQ (reference sequence). Incomplete CDR3 DNA: TGTGCCAGCAGCCTTGGGGGGGGGCCTCGCATTGAG. It yields the protein CASSLGGGPRIE. The CDR3 as a whole reads CASSLGGGPRIEQFF. The full variable domain, rest sourced from reference TRBV7-9 and TRBJ2-1, is DTGVSQNPRHKITKRGQNVTFRCDPISEHNRLYWYRQTLGQGPEFLTYFQNEAQLEKSRLLSDRFSAERPKGSFSTLEIQRTEQGDSAMYLCASSLGGGPRIEQFFGPGTRLTVL.

As concerns this clone: The DNA ends 3 residues before the CDR3 does, and the rest of the CDR3 is filled in from the germline J gene. The chain links TRBV2 to TRBJ1-2, with D unclear. Between the trimmed V and J ends, which lost 3 bases and 1 base, there was a span of 6 bases. The CDR3 contains 13 residues. Germline CDR1 reads SNHLY; CDR2 reads FYNNEI. The CDR3 is CASSDEGNYGYTF. The DNA read from the CDR3 is TGTGCCAGCAGTGATGAGGGTAACTATGGC.

As for this clone: The CDR3 extends 3 residues past the end of the read, so its final part is completed from the germline J gene. The rearrangement uses TRBV10-1 and TRBJ2-5; 9 nucleotides line up with TRBD1. The V gene end was trimmed by 6 bases and the J gene end by 5 bases; junction bases not matched to a gene: 10. CDR1 WNHNN and CDR2 SYGVQD come from the germline V gene (reference sequence). The CDR3 sequence is 15 residues long. The covered CDR3 bases are TGCGCCAGCAGCGAGACAGGGGGGAGTTTGGAGACC. Its protein product is CASSETGGSLET. The whole CDR3 sequence is CASSETGGSLETQYF.